The clone carrying this T cell receptor beta chain was detected a few times. This entry comes from a study of cytotoxic CD8 clonotypes in ibrutinib-treated CLL. Measured with immunoSEQ multiplex PCR; TCRdb has only the in-frame clones, and not every one. The sample includes 52,000 or so clones, 70% to 90% of them seen just once. V lost 0 bases, J lost 10 bases, and 3 bases stayed unmatched. The germline V gene encodes CDR1 SGHTS and CDR2 YDEGEE. The CDR3 is 13 residues long. Material: PBMCs, obtained after 24 months of ibrutinib treatment. J is TRBJ1-4 and V is TRBV5-8; 7 bases are shared with TRBD1. This sequence was found in a human donor with chronic lymphocytic leukemia. The CDR3 spells CASSLDRGGKLFF. In DNA, the CDR3 is TGTGCCAGCAGCTTGGACAGGGGAGGAAAACTGTTTTTT.